This TCR beta chain comes out of a study of T cells in narcolepsy. Overall study: Donors had narcolepsy type 1 or type 2, or were healthy controls. Study results and caveats: No autoreactive T cell clone sequences appeared in some memory CD4+ repertoires.

Comments on this clone: The antigen remains unidentified.

Some clones are missing from TCRdb's copy, which holds only in-frame ones; the method was immunoSEQ multiplex PCR. The data hold tens of thousands of clones, with 70% to 90% observed a single time. Germline V gene data show CDR1 as SGHTA and CDR2 as FQGNSA. The CDR3 is 16 residues long. V was pared by 0 bases and J by 2 bases, with 3 bases of the junction left unmatched. The sample taken for sequencing was CD45RA- memory CD4+ T cells from PBMCs. The V call is TRBV7-2, the J call TRBJ1-3, with TRBD1 identical over 8 bases. This sequence was found in a human donor with narcolepsy. CDR3: CASSLAGQGTGNTIYF. The CDR3 DNA is TGTGCCAGCAGCTTAGCTGGACAGGGAACTGGAAACACCATATATTTT.